This T cell receptor (beta chain) was identified during a study of blood T cell repertoires in COVID-19. Sequenced by immunoSEQ multiplex PCR; TCRdb stores in-frame clones only, minus some. The table shows about 160,000 clones, with about 90% occurring only once. Germline lookup yields CDR1 LNHNV and CDR2 YYDKDF (reference sequence). The CDR3 has 15 amino acids. V lost 4 bases, J lost 6 bases, and 6 bases stayed unmatched. This clone was counted a single time. The sequence derives from a woman aged 55-75 years with active or convalescent COVID-19. The sample taken for sequencing was peripheral blood. J is TRBJ2-1 and V is TRBV15; TRBD2 aligns across 10 bases. The CDR3 spells CATSIRTSGTNEQFF. For the CDR3, the DNA is TGTGCCACCAGCATAAGAACTAGCGGGACCAATGAGCAGTTCTTC.